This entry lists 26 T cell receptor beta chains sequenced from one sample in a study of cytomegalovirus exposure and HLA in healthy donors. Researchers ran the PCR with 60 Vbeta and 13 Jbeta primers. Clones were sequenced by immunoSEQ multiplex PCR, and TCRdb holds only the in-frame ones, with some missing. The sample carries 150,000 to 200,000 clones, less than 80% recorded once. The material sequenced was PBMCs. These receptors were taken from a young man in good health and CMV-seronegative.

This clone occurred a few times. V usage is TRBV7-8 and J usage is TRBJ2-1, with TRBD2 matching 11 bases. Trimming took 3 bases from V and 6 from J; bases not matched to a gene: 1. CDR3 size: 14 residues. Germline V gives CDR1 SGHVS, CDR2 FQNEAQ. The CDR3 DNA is TGTGCCAGCAGCTTTAGCGGGGGGGCCAATGAGCAGTTCTTC. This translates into CASSFSGGANEQFF.

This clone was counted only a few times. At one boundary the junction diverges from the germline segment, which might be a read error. The CDR3 here is CASSVGTSYEQFF. CDR3 DNA: TGTGCTAGCAGCGTCGGGACTAGCTATGAGCAGTTCTTC. V and J are TRBV7-7 and TRBJ2-1; 9 positions match TRBD2. Germline CDR1 is SSHAT and CDR2 is FNYEAQ (reference sequence). The CDR3 has 13 amino acids.

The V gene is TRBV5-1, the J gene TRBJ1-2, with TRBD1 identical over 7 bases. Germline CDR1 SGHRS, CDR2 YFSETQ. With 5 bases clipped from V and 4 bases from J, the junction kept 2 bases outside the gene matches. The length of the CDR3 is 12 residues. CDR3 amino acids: CASRTGIYGYTF. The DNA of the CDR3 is TGCGCCAGCAGGACAGGGATCTATGGCTACACCTTC.

The CDR3: CASSPTGLISFSGNTIYF. As DNA, the CDR3 is TGTGCCAGCAGCCCGACAGGTCTCATATCCTTCTCTGGAAACACCATATATTTT. The V call is TRBV4-2, the J call TRBJ1-3; possibly TRBD1 for D (6 bases). V lost 4 bases and J 0 bases, leaving 19 bases between the germline ends. The CDR3 has 18 residues. Germline V gene sequence: CDR1 LGHNA, CDR2 YNFKEQ.

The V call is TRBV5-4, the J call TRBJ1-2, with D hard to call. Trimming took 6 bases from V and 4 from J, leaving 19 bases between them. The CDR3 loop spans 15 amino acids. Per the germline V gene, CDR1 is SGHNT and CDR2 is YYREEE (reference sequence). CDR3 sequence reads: CASTMEGSWGYGYTF. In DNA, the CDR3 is TGTGCCAGCACTATGGAGGGCAGTTGGGGCTATGGCTACACCTTC.

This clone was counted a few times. Here the CDR3 reads CASKHLRGAEAFF. CDR3 DNA: TGTGCCAGCAAGCATCTTCGTGGTGCTGAAGCTTTCTTT. This sequence joins TRBV6-6 and TRBJ1-1, with D unresolved. V was trimmed by 7 bases and J by 6 bases, leaving 15 bases between them. Germline CDR1 MNHNY, CDR2 SVGAGI (reference sequence). This CDR3 is 13 amino acids long.

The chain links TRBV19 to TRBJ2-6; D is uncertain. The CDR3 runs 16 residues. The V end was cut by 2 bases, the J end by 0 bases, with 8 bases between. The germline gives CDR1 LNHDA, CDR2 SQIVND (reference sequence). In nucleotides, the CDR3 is TGTGCCAGTAGTATACCCGGCGGCTCTGGGGCCAACGTCCTGACTTTC. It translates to CASSIPGGSGANVLTF.

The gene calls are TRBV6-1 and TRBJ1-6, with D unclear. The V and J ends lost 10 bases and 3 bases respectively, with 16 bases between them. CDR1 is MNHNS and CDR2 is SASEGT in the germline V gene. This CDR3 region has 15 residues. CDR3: CATSSLSSYNSPLHF. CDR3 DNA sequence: TGTGCCACCTCCTCTTTGTCGAGCTATAATTCACCCCTCCACTTT.

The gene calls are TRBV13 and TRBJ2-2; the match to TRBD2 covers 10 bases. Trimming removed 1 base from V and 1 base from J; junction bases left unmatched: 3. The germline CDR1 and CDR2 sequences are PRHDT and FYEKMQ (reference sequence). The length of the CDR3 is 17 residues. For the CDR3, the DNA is TGTGCCAGCAGCTTAGCCGCTAGCGGGGGGAACACCGGGGAGCTGTTTTTT. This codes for CASSLAASGGNTGELFF.

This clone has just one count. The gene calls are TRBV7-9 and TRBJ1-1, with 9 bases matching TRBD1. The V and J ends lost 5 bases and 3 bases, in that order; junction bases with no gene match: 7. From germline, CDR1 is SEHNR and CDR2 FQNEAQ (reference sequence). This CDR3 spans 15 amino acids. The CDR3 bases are TGTGCCAGCAGCCCATGGACAGGGGCCGACACTGAAGCTTTCTTT. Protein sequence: CASSPWTGADTEAFF.

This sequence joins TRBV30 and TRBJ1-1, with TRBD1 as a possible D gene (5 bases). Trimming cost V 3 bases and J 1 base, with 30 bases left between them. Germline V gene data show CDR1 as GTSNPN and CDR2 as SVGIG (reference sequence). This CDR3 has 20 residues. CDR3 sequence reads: CAWSVQRGTGGTPTNTEAFF. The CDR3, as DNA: TGTGCCTGGAGCGTCCAGAGGGGCACGGGGGGGACCCCGACGAACACTGAAGCTTTCTTT.

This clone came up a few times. CDR3 loop: CSAMTANTEAFF. DNA for the CDR3: TGCAGCGCCATGACAGCGAACACTGAAGCTTTCTTT. This rearrangement joins TRBV29-1 to TRBJ1-1; a weak D match, TRBD1 (5 bases). The V end lost 7 bases, the J end lost 1 base, and 10 bases lay between the germline ends. The V gene's germline CDR1 is SQVTM and CDR2 ANQGSEA. CDR3 length: 12 residues.

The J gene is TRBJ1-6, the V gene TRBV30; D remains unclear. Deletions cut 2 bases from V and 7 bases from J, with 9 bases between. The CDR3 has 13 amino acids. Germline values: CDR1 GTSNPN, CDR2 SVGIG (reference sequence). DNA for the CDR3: TGTGCCTGGAGTCCCCTCGCGAATTCACCCCTCCACTTT. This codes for CAWSPLANSPLHF.

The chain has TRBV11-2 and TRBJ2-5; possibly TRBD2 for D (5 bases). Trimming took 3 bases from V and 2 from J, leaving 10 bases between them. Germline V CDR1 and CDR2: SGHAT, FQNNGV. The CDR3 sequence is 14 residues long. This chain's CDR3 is CASSLNPGQETQYF. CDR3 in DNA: TGTGCCAGCAGCTTGAACCCGGGGCAAGAGACCCAGTACTTC.

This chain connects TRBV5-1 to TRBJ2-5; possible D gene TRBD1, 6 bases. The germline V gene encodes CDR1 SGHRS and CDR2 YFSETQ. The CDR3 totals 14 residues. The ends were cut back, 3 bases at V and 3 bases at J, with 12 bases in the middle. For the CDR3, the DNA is TGCGCCAGCAGCTGGGGACACGACGAAGAGACCCAGTACTTC. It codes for CASSWGHDEETQYF.

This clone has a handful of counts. CDR3 in DNA: TGTGCCAGCAGCAAATTCGGGGTGGCAGATACGCAGTATTTT. It encodes CASSKFGVADTQYF. The chain recombines TRBV21-1 with TRBJ2-3; the D segment call TRBD2 is taken from the table without a DNA check. TRBV21-1 is tagged as a pseudogene. The CDR3 length is 14 residues.

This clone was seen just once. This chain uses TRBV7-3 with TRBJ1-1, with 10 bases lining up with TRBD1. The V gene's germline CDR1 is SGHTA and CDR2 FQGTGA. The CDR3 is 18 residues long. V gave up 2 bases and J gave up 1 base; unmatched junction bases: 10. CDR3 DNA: TGTGCCAGCAGCTTATGGGCAGGGACAGGGGCCCCGAACACTGAAGCTTTCTTT. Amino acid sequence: CASSLWAGTGAPNTEAFF. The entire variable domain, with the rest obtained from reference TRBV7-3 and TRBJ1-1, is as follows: GAGVSQTPSNKVTEKGKYVELRCDPISGHTALYWYRQSLGQGPEFLIYFQGTGAADDSGLPNDRFFAVRPEGSVSTLKIQRTERGDSAVYLCASSLWAGTGAPNTEAFFGQGTRLTVV.

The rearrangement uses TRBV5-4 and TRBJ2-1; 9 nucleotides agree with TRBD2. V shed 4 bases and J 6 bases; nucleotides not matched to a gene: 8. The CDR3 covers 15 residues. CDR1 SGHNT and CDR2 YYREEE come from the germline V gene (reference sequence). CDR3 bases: TGTGCCAGCAGCCTTAGCGGGGGCCTTCCCAATGAGCAGTTCTTC. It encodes CASSLSGGLPNEQFF.

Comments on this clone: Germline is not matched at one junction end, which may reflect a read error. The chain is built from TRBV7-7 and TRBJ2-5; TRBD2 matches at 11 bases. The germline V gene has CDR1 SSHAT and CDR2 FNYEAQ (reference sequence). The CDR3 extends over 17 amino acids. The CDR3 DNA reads TGTGCTAGCAGCCCTCCGGTCACTAGCGGGGGCCGTGAGACCCAGTACTTC. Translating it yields CASSPPVTSGGRETQYF.

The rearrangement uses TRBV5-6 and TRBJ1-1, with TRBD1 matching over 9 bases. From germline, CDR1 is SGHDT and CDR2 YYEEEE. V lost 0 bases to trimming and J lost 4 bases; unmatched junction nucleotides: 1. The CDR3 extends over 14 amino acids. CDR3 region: CASSLDRGLTEAFF. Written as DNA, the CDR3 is TGTGCCAGCAGCTTGGACAGGGGGCTCACTGAAGCTTTCTTT.

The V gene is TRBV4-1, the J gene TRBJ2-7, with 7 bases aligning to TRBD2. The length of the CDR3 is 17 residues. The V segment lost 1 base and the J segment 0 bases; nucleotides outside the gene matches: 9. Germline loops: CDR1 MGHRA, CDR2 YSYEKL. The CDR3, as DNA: TGCGCCAGCAGCCAAGGGGGGGGGACGTCGAGCTCCTACGAGCAGTACTTC. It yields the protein CASSQGGGTSSSYEQYF.

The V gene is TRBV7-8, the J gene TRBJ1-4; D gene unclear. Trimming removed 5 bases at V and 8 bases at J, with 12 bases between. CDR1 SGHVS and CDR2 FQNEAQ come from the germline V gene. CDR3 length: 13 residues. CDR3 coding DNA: TGTGCCAGCAGCACCTCACCGAGGGAAAAACTGTTTTTT. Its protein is CASSTSPREKLFF.

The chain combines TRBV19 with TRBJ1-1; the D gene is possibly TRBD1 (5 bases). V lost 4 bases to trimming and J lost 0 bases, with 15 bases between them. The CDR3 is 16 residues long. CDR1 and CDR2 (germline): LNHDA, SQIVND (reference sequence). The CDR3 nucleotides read TGTGCCAGTAGTAGGCGGGGGAGATTCATGAACACTGAAGCTTTCTTT. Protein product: CASSRRGRFMNTEAFF. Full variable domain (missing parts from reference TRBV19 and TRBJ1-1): DGGITQSPKYLFRKEGQNVTLSCEQNLNHDAMYWYRQDPGQGLRLIYYSQIVNDFQKGDIAEGYSVSREKKESFPLTVTSAQKNPTAFYLCASSRRGRFMNTEAFFGQGTRLTVV.

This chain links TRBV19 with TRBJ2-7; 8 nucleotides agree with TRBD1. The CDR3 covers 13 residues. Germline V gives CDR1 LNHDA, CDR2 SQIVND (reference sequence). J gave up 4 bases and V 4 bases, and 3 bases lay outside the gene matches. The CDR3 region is CASSSQGAYEQYF. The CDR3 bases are TGTGCCAGTAGTAGCCAGGGGGCTTACGAGCAGTACTTC.

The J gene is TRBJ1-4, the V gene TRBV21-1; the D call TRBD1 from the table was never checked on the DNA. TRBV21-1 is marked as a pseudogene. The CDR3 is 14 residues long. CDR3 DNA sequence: TGTGCCAGCGTTGGGTACAGGGGGTGGGGAAAACTGTTTTTT. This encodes CASVGYRGWGKLFF.

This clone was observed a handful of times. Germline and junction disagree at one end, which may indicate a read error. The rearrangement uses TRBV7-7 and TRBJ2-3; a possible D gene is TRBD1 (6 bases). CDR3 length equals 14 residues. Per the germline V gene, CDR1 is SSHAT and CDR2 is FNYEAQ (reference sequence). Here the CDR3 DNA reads TGTGCTAGCAGCCTTACAGGGAGCACAGATACGCAGTATTTT. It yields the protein CASSLTGSTDTQYF.